This T cell receptor (beta chain) was recovered during a study of control samples from healthy donors and cancer patients. Generated by immunoSEQ multiplex PCR, the TCRdb table keeps only in-frame clones and is missing some. The sample records 85,000 to 110,000 clones, approximately 90% being singletons. The receptor was isolated from a man in his sixties with lung cancer. Sequenced: PBMCs.

CDR3: CASSLGPLGSDNSPLHF. DNA of the CDR3: TGCGCCAGCAGCTTGGGACCCTTGGGTTCCGATAATTCACCCCTCCACTTT. The chain links TRBV5-1 to TRBJ1-6; D remains ambiguous. Trimming took 0 bases from V and 5 from J, leaving 15 bases between them. CDR3 length: 17 residues. Germline values: CDR1 SGHRS, CDR2 YFSETQ.